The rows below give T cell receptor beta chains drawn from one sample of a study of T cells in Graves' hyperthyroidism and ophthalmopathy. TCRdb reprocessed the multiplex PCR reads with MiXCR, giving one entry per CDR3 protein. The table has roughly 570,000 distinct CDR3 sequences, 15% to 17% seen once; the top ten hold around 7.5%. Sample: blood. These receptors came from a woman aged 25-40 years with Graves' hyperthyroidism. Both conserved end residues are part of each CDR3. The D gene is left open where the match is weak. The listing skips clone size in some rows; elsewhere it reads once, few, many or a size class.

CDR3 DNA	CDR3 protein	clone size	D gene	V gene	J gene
TGTGCCAGCAGCCTACAGACTAGCGGGAGTCACTTTGAGCAGTTCTTC	CASSLQTSGSHFEQFF	many	TRBD2	TRBV7-9	TRBJ2-1
TGTGCCAGCAGTTTACGGTCCGGGACAGGGTTTCAAGAGACCCAGTACTTC	CASSLRSGTGFQETQYF	many	TRBD1	TRBV27	TRBJ2-5
TGTGCCAGCAGCTTAGGGACTAGCGGGAGTGGCGAGCAGTACTTC	CASSLGTSGSGEQYF	many	TRBD2	TRBV13	TRBJ2-7
TGTGCCAGCAGTTTCACGACAGGGGTAGCTTTCTTT	CASSFTTGVAFF	few	TRBD1	TRBV6-5	TRBJ1-1
TGTGCCAGCAGATCAGGGTGGGGTCAGCCCCAGCATTTT	CASRSGWGQPQHF	many	NA	TRBV27	TRBJ1-5
TGTGCCAGCAGACTATCGACCCGGAATACCTATGGCTACACCTTC	CASRLSTRNTYGYTF	many	NA	TRBV6-2/TRBV6-3	TRBJ1-2
TGTGCCAGCAGTAAAGTAGGGACACCTGAAGGGCCCCAGTACTTC	CASSKVGTPEGPQYF	NA	NA	TRBV28	TRBJ2-5
TGTGCCAGCAGCCAATGGGACTCCCAAGACTATGGCTACACCTTC	CASSQWDSQDYGYTF	NA	NA	TRBV3-1	TRBJ1-2
TGTGCCAGCAGCCCACGACTAGCGGGAGACTACAAGCAGTACTTC	CASSPRLAGDYKQYF	many	TRBD2	TRBV3-1	TRBJ2-7
TGTGCCAGCAGTGATTACCAGGGGCCGGGGTATGGCTACACCTTC	CASSDYQGPGYGYTF	many	NA	TRBV2	TRBJ1-2
TGTGCCAGCACCGCGGGGCACACAGATACGCAGTATTTT	CASTAGHTDTQYF	few	NA	TRBV28	TRBJ2-3
TGTGCCTGGAGTGTTTCCGATGAGCAGTTCTTC	CAWSVSDEQFF	NA	NA	TRBV30	TRBJ2-1
TGCAGCGTTGCCCCGGGACTCCTTCTTTACAATGAGCAGTTCTTC	CSVAPGLLLYNEQFF	NA	NA	TRBV29-1	TRBJ2-1
TGTGCCAGCAGTATTCCGACAGCGATTGAGCAGTTCTTC	CASSIPTAIEQFF	few	NA	TRBV27	TRBJ2-1
TGTGCCAGCAGGTGGACAGGGGCTGCAGAAAAACTGTTTTTT	CASRWTGAAEKLFF	NA	TRBD1	TRBV28	TRBJ1-4
TGTGCCAGCAGCTTAGCTGGCATGAACTATGGCTACACCTTC	CASSLAGMNYGYTF	many	NA	TRBV11-2	TRBJ1-2
TGCAGTGCCCGGAGATCTTACGAGCAGTACTTC	CSARRSYEQYF	many	NA	TRBV20-1	TRBJ2-7
TGTGCCAGCAGCCAAGAAGTACGTAAACTAGCCGGGGAGCTGTTTTTT	CASSQEVRKLAGELFF	many	NA	TRBV3-1	TRBJ2-2
TGCAGTGCTCCCCAGGGGGCGTGGGAGACCCAGTACTTC	CSAPQGAWETQYF	NA	TRBD1	TRBV20-1	TRBJ2-5
TGTGCCAGCAGCTTACAACTCACAGGGGTGGACGAGCAGTACTTC	CASSLQLTGVDEQYF	many	TRBD1	TRBV11-2	TRBJ2-7
TGTGCCAGCAGGGATATACAGGGGTTTAACAATGAGCAGTTCTTC	CASRDIQGFNNEQFF	NA	TRBD1	TRBV25-1	TRBJ2-1
TGTGCCAGCAGCCAACAGGGGGCTAGTACCTACGAGCAGTACTTC	CASSQQGASTYEQYF	many	TRBD1	TRBV27	TRBJ2-7
TGTGCCAGCAGCTCCGGGAGGAACCAAGAGACCCAGTACTTC	CASSSGRNQETQYF	many	TRBD2	TRBV7-2	TRBJ2-5
TGTGCCAGCAGCTTACGGACCCTCCCAGAGACCCAGTACTTC	CASSLRTLPETQYF	NA	NA	TRBV7-9	TRBJ2-5
TGTGCCAGCAGTACGGGGGGCGTCGGTGAAAAACTGTTTTTT	CASSTGGVGEKLFF	many	NA	TRBV6-1	TRBJ1-4
TGTGCCAGCAGTTTAGGAGGAGGGACAGGGGGGCTACTGAACACTGAAGCTTTCTTT	CASSLGGGTGGLLNTEAFF	many	TRBD1	TRBV12-3/TRBV12-4	TRBJ1-1
TGCAGTGCCCTCCCCGGGACAGGAGGGCTTATCGGCAATCAGCCCCAGCATTTT	CSALPGTGGLIGNQPQHF	few	TRBD1	TRBV20-1	TRBJ1-5
TGTGCCTGGAGCAGGGGGACTAGCGGGAGGCCGAACACCGGGGAGCTGTTTTTT	CAWSRGTSGRPNTGELFF	NA	TRBD2	TRBV30	TRBJ2-2
TGTGCCAGCAGTTTACCGTCCAGGGGGCAGGGTGGCTACACCTTC	CASSLPSRGQGGYTF	NA	TRBD1	TRBV28	TRBJ1-2
TGTGCCAGCAGTTACCTGACAGGTCTAGCGGGGAAGAGCTCCTACAATGAGCAGTTCTTC	CASSYLTGLAGKSSYNEQFF	many	TRBD2	TRBV6-2/TRBV6-3	TRBJ2-1
TGTGCCAGCAGTCGGGGGGACCTCTACGAGCAGTACTTC	CASSRGDLYEQYF	few	TRBD2	TRBV6-1	TRBJ2-7
TGCGCCAGCAGCCAAAGGCCCGGTCCGGGCCCACGGGAGGACGAGCAGTACTTC	CASSQRPGPGPREDEQYF	many	TRBD2	TRBV4-3	TRBJ2-7
TGTGCCAGCAGCTTAGTATGGGACTCCCCTGTAGACTTC	CASSLVWDSPVDF	few	NA	TRBV7-9	TRBJ2-5
TGTGCCAGCAGTGAAGCTACGGGACACCTCGACACTGAAGCTTTCTTT	CASSEATGHLDTEAFF	many	NA	TRBV2	TRBJ1-1
TGTGCCAGCAGCCAAGATCCCGGGACTAGCGGGAGGACGCAGTATTTT	CASSQDPGTSGRTQYF	many	TRBD2	TRBV3-1	TRBJ2-3
TGTGCCTGGGCCAAGGGACTCACAGATACGCAGTATTTT	CAWAKGLTDTQYF	NA	NA	TRBV30	TRBJ2-3
TGTGCCAGCAGCTTGTCAGTAACCTATGGCTACACCTTC	CASSLSVTYGYTF	many	NA	TRBV5-8	TRBJ1-2
TGTGCCAGCTCACTTCTAGTCGCAGATACGCAGTATTTT	CASSLLVADTQYF	many	NA	TRBV18	TRBJ2-3
TGTGCCAGCAGTCCTCGACAGTACACTGAAGCTTTCTTT	CASSPRQYTEAFF	many	NA	TRBV27	TRBJ1-1
TGCAGTGCCTTAGGACAGAACGCCTATGGCTACACCTTC	CSALGQNAYGYTF	NA	NA	TRBV20-1	TRBJ1-2
TGTGCCAGCAGCTCCGGGACTCCGAGCTCCTACGAGCAGTACTTC	CASSSGTPSSYEQYF	many	NA	TRBV7-8	TRBJ2-7
TGTGCCAGCAGTCCACTGGGACAGACTGAAGCTTTCTTT	CASSPLGQTEAFF	many	TRBD1	TRBV27	TRBJ1-1
TGTGCCATCAGCTTGAGGGGCGGTGAAAAACTGTTTTTT	CAISLRGGEKLFF	NA	NA	TRBV7-3	TRBJ1-4
TGTGCCAGCAGCCTAAGGACTAGCATCTACAATGAGCAGTTCTTC	CASSLRTSIYNEQFF	NA	TRBD2	TRBV14	TRBJ2-1
TGTGCCAGCTCAAACATCGGGGAGGGCACAGATACGCAGTATTTT	CASSNIGEGTDTQYF	many	NA	TRBV18	TRBJ2-3
TGTGCCAGCGGCGATTCCGGACAGGGCGCCTACTACGAGCAGTACTTC	CASGDSGQGAYYEQYF	many	TRBD1	TRBV28	TRBJ2-7
TGTGCCAGCAGTGTTTACAGCACTGGCTCCTACGAGCAGTACTTC	CASSVYSTGSYEQYF	many	NA	TRBV28	TRBJ2-7
TGCATAAGCAGGGTTTGTCAGCCCCAGCATTTT	CISRVCQPQHF	few	NA	TRBV24-1	TRBJ1-5
TGTGCCAGCCGTTATACACCAACAGGGGGCCCTAACTATGGCTACACCTTC	CASRYTPTGGPNYGYTF	many	TRBD1	TRBV27	TRBJ1-2
TGCGCCAGCACCGATCTTGGCGGGAGTGGCGAGCAGTACTTC	CASTDLGGSGEQYF	many	TRBD2	TRBV5-1	TRBJ2-7
TGCAGTGCTCCCCTGGCTGACAGGGTTGACGGCTACACCTTC	CSAPLADRVDGYTF	many	TRBD1	TRBV20-1	TRBJ1-2